This paragraph covers one TCR beta chain sequence. Its antigen is undetermined. This sample stems from a study of CD8 T cells in ankylosing spondylitis. Study-wide points: What appeared characteristic of ankylosing spondylitis blood was a TCR beta motif of eight highly homologous variants.

The CDR3 totals 13 residues. V lost 2 bases and J lost 6, with 10 bases in between. Germline-derived CDR1 and CDR2 are MNHNY and SVGAGI (reference sequence). TCRdb called the 5' RACE reads again in MiXCR, with one record for every CDR3 protein. The repertoire holds about 480,000 distinct CDR3 sequences, 17% seen once, with about 0.94% in the top ten. Material for sequencing was blood, either unsorted or a sorted T cell fraction (not recorded which). The source is a male donor with ankylosing spondylitis. This chain links TRBV6-6 with TRBJ1-1; the D is unclear. The CDR3: CASSYEGRAEAFF. The CDR3 DNA reads as TGTGCCAGCAGTTACGAGGGAAGGGCTGAAGCTTTCTTT.